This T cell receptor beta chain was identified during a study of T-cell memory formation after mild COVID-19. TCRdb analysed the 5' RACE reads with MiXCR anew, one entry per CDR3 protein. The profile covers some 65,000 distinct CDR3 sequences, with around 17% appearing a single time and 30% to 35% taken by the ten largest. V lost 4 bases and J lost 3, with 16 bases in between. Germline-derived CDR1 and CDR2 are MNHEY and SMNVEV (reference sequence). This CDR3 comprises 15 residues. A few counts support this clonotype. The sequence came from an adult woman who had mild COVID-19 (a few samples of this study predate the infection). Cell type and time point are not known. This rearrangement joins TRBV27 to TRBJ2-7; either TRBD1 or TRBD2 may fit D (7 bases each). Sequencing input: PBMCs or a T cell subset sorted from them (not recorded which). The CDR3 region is CASSSHSGGDYEQYF. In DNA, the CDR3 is TGTGCCAGCAGTTCTCACTCAGGGGGGGACTACGAGCAGTACTTC.